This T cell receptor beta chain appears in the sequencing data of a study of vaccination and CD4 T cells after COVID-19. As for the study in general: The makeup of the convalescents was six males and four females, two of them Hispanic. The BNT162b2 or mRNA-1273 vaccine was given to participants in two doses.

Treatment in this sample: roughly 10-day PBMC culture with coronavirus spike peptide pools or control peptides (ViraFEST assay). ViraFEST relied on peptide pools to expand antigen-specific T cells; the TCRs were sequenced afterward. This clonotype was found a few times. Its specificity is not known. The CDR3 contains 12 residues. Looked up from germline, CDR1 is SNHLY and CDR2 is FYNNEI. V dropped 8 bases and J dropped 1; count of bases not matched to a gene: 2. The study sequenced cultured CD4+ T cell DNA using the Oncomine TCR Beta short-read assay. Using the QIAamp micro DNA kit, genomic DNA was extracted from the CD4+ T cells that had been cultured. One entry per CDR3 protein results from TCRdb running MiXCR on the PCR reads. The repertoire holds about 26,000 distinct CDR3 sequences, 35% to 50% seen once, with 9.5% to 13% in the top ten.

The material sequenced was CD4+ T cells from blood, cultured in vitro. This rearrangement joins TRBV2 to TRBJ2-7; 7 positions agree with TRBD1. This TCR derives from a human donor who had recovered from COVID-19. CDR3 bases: TGTGCCAGCGGGACAGATTCCTACGAGCAGTACTTC. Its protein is CASGTDSYEQYF.